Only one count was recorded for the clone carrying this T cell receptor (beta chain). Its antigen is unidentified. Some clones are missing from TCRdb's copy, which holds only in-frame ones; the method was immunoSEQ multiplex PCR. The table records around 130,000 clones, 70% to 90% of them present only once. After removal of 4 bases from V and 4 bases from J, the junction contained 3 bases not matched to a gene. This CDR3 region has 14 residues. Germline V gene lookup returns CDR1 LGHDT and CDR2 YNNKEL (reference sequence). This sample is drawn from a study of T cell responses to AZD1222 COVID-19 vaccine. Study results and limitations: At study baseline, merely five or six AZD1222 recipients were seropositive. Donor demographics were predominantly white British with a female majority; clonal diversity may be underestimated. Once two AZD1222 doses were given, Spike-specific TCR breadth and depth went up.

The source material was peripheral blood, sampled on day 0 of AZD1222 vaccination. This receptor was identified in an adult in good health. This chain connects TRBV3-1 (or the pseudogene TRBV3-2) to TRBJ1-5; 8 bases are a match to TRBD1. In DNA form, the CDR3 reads TGTGCCAGCAGCCTTCGACAGGGGAATCAGCCCCAGCATTTT. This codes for CASSLRQGNQPQHF.